These 29 T cell receptor beta chains share one sample of origin, sequenced in a study of blood T cell repertoires in COVID-19. Assay: immunoSEQ multiplex PCR; the TCRdb copy retains only in-frame clones and omits some. The data contain 200,000 to 250,000 clones, roughly nine tenths of them singletons. The sequencing sample was made of peripheral blood. Every receptor here comes from a man in his 70s with acute or convalescent COVID-19.

The chain is built from TRBV9 and TRBJ2-7, with 9 bases that match TRBD2. J lost 5 bases, V lost 5 bases, and 11 bases had no gene match. Looked up from germline, CDR1 is SGDLS and CDR2 is YYNGEE. This CDR3 is 15 amino acids long. CDR3 region: CASRTIAGVSNEQYF. The CDR3 DNA follows: TGTGCCAGCAGAACCATAGCGGGAGTTAGCAACGAGCAGTACTTC.

This rearrangement joins TRBV19 to TRBJ2-1; weak D call: TRBD2 (5 bases). V was clipped by 5 bases and J by 2 bases, with 13 bases between them. The CDR3 has 15 amino acids. The germline gives CDR1 LNHDA, CDR2 SQIVND (reference sequence). The CDR3 coding sequence is TGTGCCAGTAGTGCTACTAGTGAGCCCTACAATGAGCAGTTCTTC. This translates into CASSATSEPYNEQFF.

Ten or more counts support this clone. V gene TRBV7-2 combines with J gene TRBJ2-7; D remains unclear. The CDR3 is 15 residues long. V lost 3 bases and J 6 bases, leaving 18 bases between the germline ends. Germline V gives CDR1 SGHTA, CDR2 FQGNSA. The CDR3 loop is CASSFSWVLGSEQYF. CDR3 sequence (DNA): TGTGCCAGCAGCTTCAGCTGGGTCCTAGGTAGCGAGCAGTACTTC.

V gene TRBV18 combines with J gene TRBJ2-5; 10 bases match TRBD2. Germline-derived CDR1 and CDR2 are KGHSH and LQKENI. The CDR3 has 16 residues. J gave up 9 bases and V 6 bases, and 16 bases lay outside the gene matches. The CDR3 sequence is CASSPRTSGALMSQYF. The CDR3 DNA is TGTGCCAGCTCCCCTAGGACTAGCGGCGCCCTAATGTCCCAGTACTTC.

The rearrangement links TRBV5-1 to TRBJ2-5, with 9 bases matching TRBD1. V lost 2 bases and J lost 4; bases outside the gene matches: 6. Germline-derived CDR1 and CDR2 are SGHRS and YFSETQ. This CDR3 spans 15 amino acids. CDR3 residues: CASSLRTGGPETQYF. For the CDR3, the DNA is TGCGCCAGCAGCTTACGTACAGGGGGCCCAGAGACCCAGTACTTC.

Here the CDR3 DNA reads TGTGCCACCAGCGTGGGACTCAACGGTGAGCAGTACTTC. Amino acids: CATSVGLNGEQYF. V and J are TRBV15 and TRBJ2-7, with D possibly being TRBD2 (6 bases). There are 13 residues in the CDR3. The V and J ends lost 5 bases and 7 bases respectively, with 15 bases between them. From germline, CDR1 is LNHNV and CDR2 YYDKDF (reference sequence).

This CDR3 reads CASRPGQGAGYTF. The CDR3 region has the DNA TGTGCCAGCAGGCCGGGACAGGGGGCTGGCTACACCTTC. The rearrangement links TRBV12-3 or TRBV12-4 to TRBJ1-2, with 12 positions matching TRBD1. With V trimmed by 6 bases and J by 7 bases, 3 bases remained unmatched. The length of the CDR3 is 13 residues.

The genes are TRBV20-1 and TRBJ2-5; 10 nucleotides align to TRBD2. Germline trimming cut 3 bases from V and 2 bases from J; bases unmatched to any gene: 12. CDR3 length equals 17 residues. CDR1 and CDR2 (germline): DFQATT, SNEGSKA (reference sequence). CDR3: CSASESSGSHLQETQYF. Written as DNA, the CDR3 is TGCAGTGCTAGTGAGTCTAGCGGGAGTCACCTTCAAGAGACCCAGTACTTC.

The V call is TRBV5-1, the J call TRBJ2-5, with D possibly matching TRBD1 (6 bases). The ends were cut back, 0 bases at V and 5 bases at J, with 14 bases in the middle. Germline CDR1 reads SGHRS; CDR2 reads YFSETQ. The CDR3 spans 15 residues. CDR3 in amino acids: CASSLELWQGETQYF. The CDR3 DNA reads as TGCGCCAGCAGCTTGGAATTATGGCAGGGGGAGACCCAGTACTTC.

The chain carries TRBV5-1 and TRBJ1-1; D gene ambiguous. The germline V gene has CDR1 SGHRS and CDR2 YFSETQ. V lost 2 bases and J 1 base, leaving 9 bases between the germline ends. This CDR3 spans 14 amino acids. The chain's CDR3 is CASSLPAGNTEAFF. In DNA form, the CDR3 reads TGCGCCAGCAGCTTACCGGCAGGGAACACTGAAGCTTTCTTT. The entire variable domain, with the rest obtained from reference TRBV5-1 and TRBJ1-1, is as follows: KAGVTQTPRYLIKTRGQQVTLSCSPISGHRSVSWYQQTPGQGLQFLFEYFSETQRNKGNFPGRFSGRQFSNSRSEMNVSTLELGDSALYLCASSLPAGNTEAFFGQGTRLTVV.

V is TRBV15 and J is TRBJ2-5; 10 bases match TRBD2. This CDR3 region has 15 residues. Germline CDR1 LNHNV, CDR2 YYDKDF (reference sequence). With 3 bases clipped from V and 1 base from J, the junction kept 2 bases outside the gene matches. CDR3 in amino acids: CATSRIAGGQETQYF. As DNA, the CDR3 is TGTGCCACCAGCAGGATAGCGGGAGGCCAAGAGACCCAGTACTTC. The full variable domain, with the rest looked up from reference TRBV15 and TRBJ2-5, is DAMVIQNPRYQVTQFGKPVTLSCSQTLNHNVMYWYQQKSSQAPKLLFHYYDKDFNNEADTPDNFQSRRPNTSFCFLDIRSPGLGDTAMYLCATSRIAGGQETQYFGPGTRLLVL.

This chain joins TRBV11-2 and TRBJ2-3, with D possibly TRBD1 on 6 matching bases. The CDR3 spans 15 residues. The V gene lost 3 bases and the J gene lost 4 bases, with 14 bases spanning the gap. Germline lookup yields CDR1 SGHAT and CDR2 FQNNGV. This CDR3 is CASSFSRQGSDTQYF. CDR3 coding DNA: TGTGCCAGCAGCTTCAGTAGGCAGGGGTCAGATACGCAGTATTTT.

A word on this clone: Other DNA sequences in this specimen translate into the identical CDR3. The rearrangement uses TRBV20-1 and TRBJ1-1, with 10 bases identical to TRBD1. The V gene's germline CDR1 is DFQATT and CDR2 SNEGSKA (reference sequence). This CDR3 is 11 amino acids long. Trimming took 6 bases from V and 7 from J; bases not matched to a gene: 2. CDR3 in DNA: TGCAGTGCGAGGACAGGGGGTGAAGCTTTCTTT. Protein: CSARTGGEAFF.

V usage is TRBV18 and J usage is TRBJ2-2, with TRBD2 matching 10 bases. V trimming: 2 bases; J trimming: 1 base; junction bases outside the gene matches: 4. This CDR3 spans 17 amino acids. From germline, CDR1 is KGHSH and CDR2 LQKENI. CDR3 DNA sequence: TGTGCCAGCTCACCAAGGCTAGCGGGAGTGAACACCGGGGAGCTGTTTTTT. Translating gives CASSPRLAGVNTGELFF. Using reference TRBV18 and TRBJ2-2 for the parts outside the CDR3, the full variable domain is NAGVMQNPRHLVRRRGQEARLRCSPMKGHSHVYWYRQLPEEGLKFMVYLQKENIIDESGMPKERFSAEFPKEGPSILRIQQVVRGDSAAYFCASSPRLAGVNTGELFFGEGSRLTVL.

The chain uses TRBV6-2 or TRBV6-3 and TRBJ1-2; TRBD1 matches at 9 bases. V gave up 2 bases and J gave up 4 bases; unmatched junction bases: 5. The CDR3 consists of 15 residues. CDR1 and CDR2 (germline): MNHEY, SVGEGT. DNA of the CDR3: TGTGCCAGCAGTTACGCCGACAGGGGGTCCTATGGCTACACCTTC. It codes for CASSYADRGSYGYTF.

This clone came up once. The chain combines TRBV7-2 with TRBJ1-6, with TRBD1 matching over 7 bases. The trim removed 4 bases at V and 11 bases at J, leaving 2 bases unmatched. The CDR3 covers 12 residues. CDR1 is SGHTA, CDR2 FQGNSA, per germline. In DNA, the CDR3 is TGTGCCAGCAGCTCAGGGGGTCCACCCCTCCACTTT. Protein product: CASSSGGPPLHF.

V gene TRBV7-2 combines with J gene TRBJ2-7, with TRBD2 identical over 12 bases. After removal of 4 bases from V and 7 bases from J, the junction contained 8 bases not matched to a gene. CDR3 length: 15 amino acids. CDR1 and CDR2 from the germline V gene are SGHTA and FQGNSA. DNA of the CDR3: TGTGCCAGCAGCTCCAGACTAGCGGGAGTGGGTGAGCAGTACTTC. It is translated as CASSSRLAGVGEQYF.

This chain joins TRBV3-1 (or the pseudogene TRBV3-2) and TRBJ2-7; 12 bases agree with TRBD2. The trim removed 1 base at V and 6 bases at J, leaving 4 bases unmatched. CDR1 is LGHDT and CDR2 is YNNKEL in the germline V gene (reference sequence). The CDR3 runs to 15 residues. This CDR3 reads CASSQGLAGVTEQYF. The CDR3 DNA sequence: TGTGCCAGCAGCCAAGGACTAGCGGGAGTAACCGAGCAGTACTTC.

The CDR3 is CASSSFGNTEAFF. Written as DNA, the CDR3 is TGTGCCAGCAGTTCGTTCGGGAACACTGAAGCTTTCTTT. This chain uses TRBV27 with TRBJ1-1; D is undetermined. This CDR3 is built from 13 residues. V was trimmed by 4 bases and J by 1 base, leaving 7 bases between them. Germline lookup yields CDR1 MNHEY and CDR2 SMNVEV (reference sequence).

This chain joins TRBV29-1 and TRBJ1-1; D uncertain. Germline V gene lookup returns CDR1 SQVTM and CDR2 ANQGSEA. V lost 7 bases, J lost 0 bases, and 9 bases lay in between. This CDR3 contains 12 residues. CDR3 bases: TGCAGCGCCGAGTCAATGAACACTGAAGCTTTCTTT. Translation: CSAESMNTEAFF. The full variable domain, completed using reference TRBV29-1 and TRBJ1-1, is SAVISQKPSRDICQRGTSLTIQCQVDSQVTMMFWYRQQPGQSLTLIATANQGSEATYESGFVIDKFPISRPNLTFSTLTVSNMSPEDSSIYLCSAESMNTEAFFGQGTRLTVV.

Only a few counts were recorded for this clone. The chain couples TRBV20-1 to TRBJ1-6; no clear D. The CDR3 consists of 13 residues. Germline values: CDR1 DFQATT, CDR2 SNEGSKA (reference sequence). V was trimmed by 3 bases and J by 9 bases, leaving 12 bases between them. The CDR3 here is CSASLGRTSPLHF. DNA of the CDR3: TGCAGTGCTAGTCTAGGGAGGACTTCACCCCTCCACTTT.

The chain links TRBV5-6 to TRBJ2-3; no definite D call. Germline V gives CDR1 SGHDT, CDR2 YYEEEE. V gave up 0 bases and J gave up 2 bases, with 4 bases separating them. CDR3 length: 13 residues. The CDR3 reads CASSLAYTDTQYF. As DNA, the CDR3 is TGTGCCAGCAGCTTGGCGTACACAGATACGCAGTATTTT.

This clone was recorded a few times. J is TRBJ2-5 and V is TRBV19; tentative D call: TRBD2 (5 bases). From germline, CDR1 is LNHDA and CDR2 SQIVND (reference sequence). V was trimmed by 5 bases and J by 2 bases, leaving 12 bases between them. The CDR3 has 14 amino acids. CDR3 sequence reads: CASSPRGRQETQYF. Here the CDR3 DNA reads TGTGCCAGTAGTCCCCGGGGTAGACAAGAGACCCAGTACTTC. Full variable domain (remainder filled in from reference TRBV19 and TRBJ2-5): DGGITQSPKYLFRKEGQNVTLSCEQNLNHDAMYWYRQDPGQGLRLIYYSQIVNDFQKGDIAEGYSVSREKKESFPLTVTSAQKNPTAFYLCASSPRGRQETQYFGPGTRLLVL.

The chain recombines TRBV5-1 with TRBJ1-2; TRBD1 might be the D (5 bases). Deletions cut 9 bases from V and 7 bases from J, with 19 bases between. CDR1 and CDR2 from the germline V gene are SGHRS and YFSETQ. The CDR3 is made up of 13 amino acids. DNA of the CDR3: TGCGCCACCCGCCAGGAGCAGGGCTCTGGCTACACCTTC. Encoded protein: CATRQEQGSGYTF.

This clone is a singleton in its sample. The V call is TRBV7-9, the J call TRBJ2-5; TRBD2 might be the D (5 bases). With 3 bases removed from V and 5 bases from J, the gap between germline ends came to 16 bases. Germline values: CDR1 SEHNR, CDR2 FQNEAQ (reference sequence). The CDR3 runs 15 residues. CDR3 loop: CASSLVGVVGETQYF. CDR3 bases: TGTGCCAGCAGCTTGGTGGGAGTAGTCGGGGAGACCCAGTACTTC.

This clone was seen a handful of times. For the CDR3, the DNA is TGTGCCAGCAGCTTGTTAGGGGGCACCGGGGAGCTGTTTTTT. It codes for CASSLLGGTGELFF. V and J are TRBV11-1 and TRBJ2-2; a possible D gene is TRBD1 (6 bases). CDR3 length: 14 residues. CDR1 SGHAT and CDR2 FQDESV come from the germline V gene (reference sequence). Trimming took 3 bases from V and 4 from J, leaving 9 bases between them. Supplemented by reference TRBV11-1 and TRBJ2-2, the full variable domain reads EAEVAQSPRYKITEKSQAVAFWCDPISGHATLYWYRQILGQGPELLVQFQDESVVDDSQLPKDRFSAERLKGVDSTLKIQPAELGDSAMYLCASSLLGGTGELFFGEGSRLTVL.

This rearrangement joins TRBV5-8 to TRBJ2-5; a possible D gene is TRBD1 (5 bases). The CDR3 is 16 amino acids. Germline CDR1 and CDR2: SGHTS and YDEGEE. Trimming took 0 bases from V and 3 from J, leaving 15 bases between them. The CDR3 protein is CASSLGRRAQKETQYF. For the CDR3, the DNA is TGTGCCAGCAGCTTGGGGCGCAGGGCCCAGAAAGAGACCCAGTACTTC. The variable domain in full, with the rest retrieved from reference TRBV5-8 and TRBJ2-5, is EAGVTQSPTHLIKTRGQQATLRCSPISGHTSVYWYQQALGLGLQFLLWYDEGEERNRGNFPPRFSGRQFPNYSSELNVNALELEDSALYLCASSLGRRAQKETQYFGPGTRLLVL.

CDR3 region: CASSPGAGELNEQFF. In DNA, the CDR3 is TGTGCCAGCAGCCCAGGGGCAGGGGAACTCAATGAGCAGTTCTTC. V is TRBV5-5 and J is TRBJ2-1; maybe TRBD1 (6 bases). The CDR3 is made up of 15 amino acids. Germline CDR1 reads SGHKS; CDR2 reads YYEKEE (reference sequence). V lost 4 bases, J lost 6 bases, and 17 bases lay in between.

V and J are TRBV5-4 and TRBJ2-2; 10 bases map to TRBD2. CDR1 SGHNT and CDR2 YYREEE come from the germline V gene (reference sequence). V shed 3 bases, J shed 1 base, and the junction held 3 bases outside the gene matches. CDR3 length: 16 amino acids. In DNA, the CDR3 is TGTGCCAGCAGCTCCCGACTAGCGGGGAACACCGGGGAGCTGTTTTTT. It codes for CASSSRLAGNTGELFF.